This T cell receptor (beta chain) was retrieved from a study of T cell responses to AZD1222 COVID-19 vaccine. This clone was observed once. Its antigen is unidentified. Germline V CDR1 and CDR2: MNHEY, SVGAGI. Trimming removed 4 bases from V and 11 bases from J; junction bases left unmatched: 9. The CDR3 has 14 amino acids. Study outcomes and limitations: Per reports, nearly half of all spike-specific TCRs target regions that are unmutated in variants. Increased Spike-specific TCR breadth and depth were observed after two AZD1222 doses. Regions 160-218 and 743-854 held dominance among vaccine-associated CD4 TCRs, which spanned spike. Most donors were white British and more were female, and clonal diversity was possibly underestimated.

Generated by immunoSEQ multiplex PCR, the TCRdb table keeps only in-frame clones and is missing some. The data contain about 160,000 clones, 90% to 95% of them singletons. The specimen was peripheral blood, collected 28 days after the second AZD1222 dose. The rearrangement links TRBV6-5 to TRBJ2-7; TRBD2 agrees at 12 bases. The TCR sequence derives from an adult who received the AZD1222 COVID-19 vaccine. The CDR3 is CASSSTSGRTREYF. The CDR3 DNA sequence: TGTGCCAGCAGTTCCACTAGCGGGAGGACCCGCGAGTACTTC.